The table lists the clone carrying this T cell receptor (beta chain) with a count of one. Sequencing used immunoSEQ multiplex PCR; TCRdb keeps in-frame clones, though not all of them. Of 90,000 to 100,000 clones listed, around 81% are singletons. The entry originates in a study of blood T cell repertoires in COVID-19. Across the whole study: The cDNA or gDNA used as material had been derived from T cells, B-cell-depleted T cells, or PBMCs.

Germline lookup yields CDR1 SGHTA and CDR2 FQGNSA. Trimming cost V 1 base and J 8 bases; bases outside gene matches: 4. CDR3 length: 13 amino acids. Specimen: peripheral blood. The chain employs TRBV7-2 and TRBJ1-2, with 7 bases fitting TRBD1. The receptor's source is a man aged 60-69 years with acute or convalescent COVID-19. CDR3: CASSLGRGRGYTF. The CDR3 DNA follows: TGTGCCAGCAGCTTAGGAAGGGGGCGAGGCTACACCTTC.